This TCR beta chain is drawn from a study of T cells in Graves' hyperthyroidism and ophthalmopathy. Study details: Peripheral blood sampling occurred at initial diagnosis, before any treatment.

Trimming left V 6 bases short and J 5 bases short, with 20 bases between. CDR3 length: 15 residues. The V gene's germline CDR1 is DFQATT and CDR2 SNEGSKA (reference sequence). The investigators amplified TCR beta CDR3 regions from RNA transcripts. During a first-round RT-PCR of the TCR CDR3, the HTBI primer set was used. TCRdb ran MiXCR on the multiplex PCR reads and lists one entry per CDR3 protein. The data contain about 350,000 distinct CDR3 sequences, approximately 15% of them singletons. Graves' hyperthyroidism showing no ophthalmopathy progression within 18 months was considered stable. Recently diagnosed hyperthyroidism of less than 2 months' duration affected patients aged 18 to 65. Every diagnosis used clinical symptoms, serum thyroxine and TRAb, thyroid ultrasound and orbital computed tomography.

V usage is TRBV20-1 and J usage is TRBJ1-5; D possibly corresponds to TRBD1 (5 bases). Material for sequencing was blood. The sequence was collected from a woman in her thirties with Graves' hyperthyroidism. The CDR3 region is CSAAHLGGIDQPQHF. CDR3 in DNA: TGCAGTGCCGCGCATTTGGGGGGGATTGATCAGCCCCAGCATTTT.